A selection of T cell receptor beta chains follows, all from one sample in a study of identical twins. One entry per CDR3 protein results from TCRdb running MiXCR on the 5' RACE reads. Of approximately 680,000 distinct CDR3 sequences detected, just over 7% appear once; the ten largest clones hold 1.6%. These data are also associated with another study on yellow fever vaccine responses in identical twins.

Sequenced input: PBMCs. The receptors originated from a young woman in good health. CDR3s include the opening cysteine and the closing phenylalanine or tryptophan. Fields, in order: clone size, J gene, V gene, D gene, CDR3 protein, CDR3 DNA. D genes are given only for firm matches. Clone size is shown for a subset of rows, as once, few, many or a class of expanded clone.

>many|TRBJ2-1|TRBV5-5|NA
CASSRGEMNNEQFF
TGTGCCAGCTCAAGGGGGGAGATGAACAATGAGCAGTTCTTC
>NA|TRBJ2-1|TRBV25-1|TRBD1
CASSLGQGMSFLSYNEQFF
TGTGCCAGCAGCCTAGGACAGGGGATGTCTTTCCTCTCCTACAATGAGCAGTTCTTC
>many|TRBJ2-2|TRBV29-1|TRBD1
CSVDVRGLSGELFF
TGCAGCGTTGACGTCAGGGGGCTCTCCGGGGAGCTGTTTTTT
>NA|TRBJ2-7|TRBV4-2|TRBD2
CASSQGSGLSYEQYF
TGTGCCAGCAGCCAAGGTAGCGGGCTCTCCTACGAGCAGTACTTC
>many|TRBJ2-1|TRBV24-1|TRBD2
CATSDFPAGGGDEQFF
TGTGCCACCAGTGATTTCCCAGCGGGGGGTGGGGATGAGCAGTTCTTC
>few|TRBJ1-6|TRBV20-1|NA
CSARVGSSYNSPLHF
TGCAGTGCTAGAGTGGGGAGCTCCTATAATTCACCCCTCCACTTT
>few|TRBJ1-1|TRBV20-1|NA
CSARVRGPNTEAFF
TGCAGTGCTAGAGTAAGGGGCCCGAACACTGAAGCTTTCTTT
>NA|TRBJ1-2|TRBV20-1|NA
CSAPHPGPNYGYTF
TGCAGTGCTCCGCATCCAGGACCAAACTATGGCTACACCTTC
>NA|TRBJ2-5|TRBV7-6|TRBD1
CASSFRQGPGEETQYF
TGTGCCAGCAGCTTCCGACAGGGGCCCGGGGAAGAGACCCAGTACTTC
>NA|TRBJ2-7|TRBV20-1|NA
CSARDSGSPYEQYF
TGCAGTGCTAGAGATTCGGGAAGCCCCTACGAGCAGTACTTC
>NA|TRBJ1-3|TRBV18|NA
CASSPAGNSGNTIYF
TGTGCCAGCTCACCAGCGGGGAACTCTGGAAACACCATATATTTT
>once|TRBJ2-3|TRBV5-1|NA
CASSLGRGATTDTQYF
TGCGCCAGCAGCTTGGGAAGGGGGGCTACCACAGATACGCAGTATTTT
>few|TRBJ2-7|TRBV29-1|TRBD2
CSAVVGLAYEQYF
TGCAGCGCCGTGGTAGGACTAGCCTACGAGCAGTACTTC
>few|TRBJ2-5|TRBV12-3/TRBV12-4|NA
CASRRTIGETQYF
TGTGCCAGCAGGCGGACCATAGGGGAGACCCAGTACTTC